This T cell receptor beta chain was recovered during a study of blood T cell repertoires in COVID-19. As for the study in general: PBMCs, B-cell-depleted T cells, or T cells provided the cDNA or gDNA that made up the material.

Followed longitudinally, the Seattle patients had been enrolled during active infection. The CDR3 extends over 15 amino acids. The germline CDR1 and CDR2 sequences are MDHEN and SYDVKM. The ends lost 8 bases at V and 3 bases at J; junction bases unmatched: 12. This clone has more than one count but fewer than ten. Per the original methods: Quantification of nucleated cells was approximated via reference gene primer amplification. Produced via immunoSEQ multiplex PCR; TCRdb's table is partial and in-frame only. The V and J calls and the clone size are those of that table, but D and trimming were determined from the DNA. The data show fewer than 85,000 clones, around 83% seen once.

V usage is TRBV28 and J usage is TRBJ2-7; TRBD1 matches at 8 bases. Sequenced: peripheral blood. This TCR was recovered from a man younger than 45 with COVID-19, enrolled during active disease. The CDR3 reads CASHPTDRVNYEQYF. The CDR3 region has the DNA TGTGCCAGCCACCCGACGGACAGGGTGAACTACGAGCAGTACTTC.